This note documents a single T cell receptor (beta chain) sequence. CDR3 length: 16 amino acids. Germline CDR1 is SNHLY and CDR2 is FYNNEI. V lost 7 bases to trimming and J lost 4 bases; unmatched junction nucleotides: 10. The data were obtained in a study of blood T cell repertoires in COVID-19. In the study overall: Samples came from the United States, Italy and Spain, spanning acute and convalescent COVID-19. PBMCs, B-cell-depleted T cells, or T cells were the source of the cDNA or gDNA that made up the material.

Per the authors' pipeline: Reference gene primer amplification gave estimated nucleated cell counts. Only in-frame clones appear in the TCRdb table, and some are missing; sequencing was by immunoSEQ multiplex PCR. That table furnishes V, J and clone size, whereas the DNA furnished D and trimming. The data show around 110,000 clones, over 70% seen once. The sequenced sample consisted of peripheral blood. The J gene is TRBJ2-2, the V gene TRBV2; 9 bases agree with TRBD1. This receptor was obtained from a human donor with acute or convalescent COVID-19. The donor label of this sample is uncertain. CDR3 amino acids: CASMPWETGGTGELFF. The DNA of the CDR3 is TGTGCCAGCATGCCTTGGGAGACAGGGGGCACCGGGGAGCTGTTTTTT.